These 9 T cell receptor beta chains share one sample of origin, sequenced in a study of T cells in Graves' hyperthyroidism and ophthalmopathy. Researchers took RNA transcripts and amplified the TCR beta CDR3 regions from them. The HTBI primer set drove a first-round RT-PCR of the TCR CDR3. TCRdb redid the calling of the multiplex PCR reads with MiXCR, one entry per CDR3 protein. The data contain approximately 640,000 distinct CDR3 sequences, around 15% of them seen just once; the ten biggest clones take up around 4%. The source material was blood. The receptors were sampled from a woman in her thirties with Graves' hyperthyroidism.

This clonotype was seen many times. The chain combines TRBV7-2 with TRBJ2-2; D is uncertain. CDR3 length equals 15 residues. Trimming stripped 1 base from V and 1 base from J, with 7 bases between. Germline V gene sequence: CDR1 SGHTA, CDR2 FQGNSA. The CDR3 nucleotides read TGTGCCAGCAGCTTAGGTTCGGGGAACACCGGGGAGCTGTTTTTT. As protein: CASSLGSGNTGELFF.

This clonotype was detected ten times or more. The chain links TRBV28 to TRBJ1-1; TRBD1 aligns across 9 bases. With 3 bases clipped from V and 0 bases from J, the junction kept 5 bases outside the gene matches. CDR3 size: 16 residues. Germline V gene data show CDR1 as MDHEN and CDR2 as SYDVKM. Here the CDR3 reads CASSFPRTGVNTEAFF. CDR3 bases: TGTGCCAGCAGTTTCCCTCGGACAGGGGTGAACACTGAAGCTTTCTTT.

The J gene is TRBJ2-7, the V gene TRBV6-4; 13 bases match TRBD2. CDR3 length equals 17 residues. V shed 3 bases and J 3 bases; nucleotides not matched to a gene: 8. Germline V gene sequence: CDR1 MRHNA, CDR2 SNTAGT. Here the CDR3 DNA reads TGTGCCAGCAGTGAGAGGACTAGCGGGAGAGGGAACTACGAGCAGTACTTC. Protein: CASSERTSGRGNYEQYF.

The chain uses TRBV29-1 and TRBJ2-1; 9 bases fit TRBD2. The CDR3 spans 14 residues. The V gene's germline CDR1 is SQVTM and CDR2 ANQGSEA. The J segment lost 0 bases and the V segment lost 4 bases, leaving 1 base of the junction unmatched. The CDR3, as DNA: TGCAGCGTTGGTAGCGGGAGCTCCTACAATGAGCAGTTCTTC. It yields the protein CSVGSGSSYNEQFF.

The J gene is TRBJ2-6, the V gene TRBV7-2, with D perhaps being TRBD1 or TRBD2 (5 bases each). This CDR3 has 17 amino acids. CDR1 is SGHTA, CDR2 FQGNSA, per germline. V was trimmed by 2 bases and J by 1 base, leaving 12 bases between them. The DNA for the CDR3 is TGTGCCAGCAGCTTACAGCCAGGGAGATCTGGGGCCAACGTCCTGACTTTC. This sequence encodes CASSLQPGRSGANVLTF.

This chain uses TRBV7-9 with TRBJ2-5; maybe TRBD2 (5 bases). The CDR3 covers 17 residues. Germline CDR1 is SEHNR and CDR2 is FQNEAQ (reference sequence). Trimming shortened V by 1 base and J by 4 bases, and 19 bases separated the two germline ends. CDR3 bases: TGTGCCAGCAGCTTAGGGGTGGAGGCCCAGGCGGGAGAGACCCAGTACTTC. This sequence encodes CASSLGVEAQAGETQYF. Drawing the rest from reference TRBV7-9 and TRBJ2-5, the complete variable domain is DTGVSQNPRHKITKRGQNVTFRCDPISEHNRLYWYRQTLGQGPEFLTYFQNEAQLEKSRLLSDRFSAERPKGSFSTLEIQRTEQGDSAMYLCASSLGVEAQAGETQYFGPGTRLLVL.

The chain has TRBV9 and TRBJ1-6; D possibly corresponds to TRBD1 (6 bases). Germline values: CDR1 SGDLS, CDR2 YYNGEE. The V and J ends lost 4 bases and 7 bases respectively, with 18 bases between them. CDR3 length: 16 residues. In nucleotides, the CDR3 is TGTGCCAGCAGCCTATTACCGTATCAGGGGAATTCACCCCTCCACTTT. Translating gives CASSLLPYQGNSPLHF.

This clonotype has only a few counts. The chain employs TRBV4-1 and TRBJ2-7; 8 bases are shared with TRBD1. The germline CDR1 and CDR2 sequences are MGHRA and YSYEKL. The CDR3 extends over 14 amino acids. Losses at the gene ends were 4 bases for V and 5 bases for J; bases not matched to a gene: 7. The CDR3 DNA sequence: TGCGCCAGCAGCCGTGGAGGACAGGGCCACGAGCAGTACTTC. This sequence encodes CASSRGGQGHEQYF.

This clonotype has at least ten counts. CDR3 in DNA: TGTGCCAGCAGGCCGGCCGGGGTTGTTGACACCGGGGAGCTGTTTTTT. This sequence encodes CASRPAGVVDTGELFF. V gene TRBV28 combines with J gene TRBJ2-2; D is possibly TRBD2 (5 bases). CDR1 and CDR2 from the germline V gene are MDHEN and SYDVKM. V dropped 6 bases and J dropped 3 bases, with 17 bases sitting between them. The CDR3 length is 16 residues.